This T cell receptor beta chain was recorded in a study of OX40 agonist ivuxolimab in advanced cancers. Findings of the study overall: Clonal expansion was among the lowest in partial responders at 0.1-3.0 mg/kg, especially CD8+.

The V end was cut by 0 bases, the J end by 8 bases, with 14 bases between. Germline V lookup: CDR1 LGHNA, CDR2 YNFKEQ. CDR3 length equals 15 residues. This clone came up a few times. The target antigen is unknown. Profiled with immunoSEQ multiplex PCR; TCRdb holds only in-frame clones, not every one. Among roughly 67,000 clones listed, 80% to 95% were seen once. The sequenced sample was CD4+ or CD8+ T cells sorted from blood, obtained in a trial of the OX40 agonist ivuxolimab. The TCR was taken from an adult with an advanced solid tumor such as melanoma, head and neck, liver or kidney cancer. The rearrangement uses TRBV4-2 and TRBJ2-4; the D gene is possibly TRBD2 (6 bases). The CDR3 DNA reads TGTGCCAGCAGCCAAGATAGGGGTGGAGGGGACATTCAGTACTTC. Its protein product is CASSQDRGGGDIQYF.